This T cell receptor (beta chain) appears in the sequencing data of a study of CD8+ T cells in alopecia areata. Study results and limitations: TCR sharing across patients was less clear than in mice, possibly HLA-related. Clonality exceeded that of normal scalp in lesional scalp, most notably in alopecia totalis/universalis.

Germline V CDR1 and CDR2: SEHNR, FQNEAQ (reference sequence). The V gene lost 5 bases and the J gene lost 7 bases, with 12 bases spanning the gap. The CDR3 has 12 residues. Reverse transcription of extracted RNA yielded cDNA, which provided the sequencing template. This table comes from immunoSEQ multiplex PCR, and its TCRdb copy is limited to in-frame clones, with some not included. The sample records roughly 64,000 clones, around 47% being singletons. Both CD4+ and CD8+ T cells were separated by sorting PBMCs. Regarding this clone: The antigen is unknown.

The TCR originated in a human donor with alopecia areata. Sample: NKG2D-low CD8+ T cells sorted from blood. The chain couples TRBV7-9 to TRBJ2-7, with unresolved D. The CDR3 spells CASSRPAGEQYF. The CDR3 bases are TGTGCCAGCAGCCGGCCCGCTGGGGAGCAGTACTTC. The full variable domain, rest sourced from reference TRBV7-9 and TRBJ2-7, is DTGVSQNPRHKITKRGQNVTFRCDPISEHNRLYWYRQTLGQGPEFLTYFQNEAQLEKSRLLSDRFSAERPKGSFSTLEIQRTEQGDSAMYLCASSRPAGEQYFGPGTRLTVT.